The 19 T cell receptor beta chains given below trace back to one sample, sequenced in a study of human T cells and chemical hapten exposure. Noted time point: patch test 2, 6 weeks after DPC sensitization. As for treatment: therapeutic diphenylcyclopropenone sensitization with weekly scalp DPC. Each CDR3 protein gets one entry after TCRdb re-called the RACE reads with MiXCR. The data show roughly 120,000 distinct CDR3 sequences, about a tenth seen once. The source material was whole blood, sampled in connection with sensitization to the hapten diphenylcyclopropenone (DPC). Source of these receptors: a woman in her 40s with alopecia areata. Some clones in this sample may be carry-over from other donors' samples.

This clonotype was counted only a few times. The chain employs TRBV6-5 and TRBJ2-7; D may be TRBD1 (6 bases). V was pared by 2 bases and J by 1 base, with 18 bases between. The CDR3 contains 17 residues. In germline, CDR1 is MNHEY, CDR2 SVGAGI. The CDR3: CASSYMGHPGSSYEQYF. The DNA of the CDR3 is TGTGCCAGCAGTTACATGGGACATCCCGGATCATCCTACGAGCAGTACTTC.

This clonotype came up many times. CDR3 DNA: TGCGCCAGCAGCCCGAGTGAGAGCTCTGGGGCCAACGTCCTGACTTTC. Protein sequence: CASSPSESSGANVLTF. The rearrangement uses TRBV4-3 and TRBJ2-6; D call uncertain. The CDR3 consists of 16 residues. Germline V gives CDR1 LGHNA, CDR2 YSLEER. V was shortened by 4 bases and J by 0 bases, with 10 bases between the two germline ends.

This clonotype was observed a handful of times. V and J are TRBV5-1 and TRBJ2-1; D gene ambiguous. Trimming left V 4 bases short and J 5 bases short, with 10 bases between. The CDR3 runs 13 residues. Germline lookup yields CDR1 SGHRS and CDR2 YFSETQ. CDR3 loop: CASSLTVDNEQFF. CDR3 in DNA: TGCGCCAGCAGCCTGACCGTAGACAATGAGCAGTTCTTC.

The table lists this clonotype with many counts. The chain has TRBV10-1 and TRBJ1-1; a possible D gene is TRBD1 (6 bases). V lost 8 bases, J lost 5 bases, and 15 bases lay in between. The CDR3 covers 13 residues. Germline CDR1 reads WNHNN; CDR2 reads SYGVQD (reference sequence). The chain's CDR3 is CASPWGARTEAFF. The CDR3, as DNA: TGCGCCAGCCCCTGGGGGGCGAGGACTGAAGCTTTCTTT.

The rearrangement links TRBV29-1 to TRBJ2-3; D perhaps matches TRBD2 (5 bases). The ends were cut back, 1 base at V and 1 base at J, with 12 bases in the middle. The length of the CDR3 is 15 residues. Germline V lookup: CDR1 SQVTM, CDR2 ANQGSEA. The DNA of the CDR3 is TGCAGCGTTGAAGTCAGCGGCCAGGGCACAGATACGCAGTATTTT. This sequence encodes CSVEVSGQGTDTQYF.

J is TRBJ2-1 and V is TRBV7-3, with 7 bases aligning to TRBD2. The CDR3 loop spans 15 amino acids. Germline CDR1 reads SGHTA; CDR2 reads FQGTGA. V lost 5 bases to trimming and J lost 4 bases; unmatched junction nucleotides: 8. CDR3 DNA: TGTGCCAGCAGCCGATCCCTTAGCGGGTACAATGAGCAGTTCTTC. Translation gives CASSRSLSGYNEQFF.

This clonotype was observed many times. V and J are TRBV6-5 and TRBJ2-7; TRBD1 aligns across 8 bases. Germline trimming cut 6 bases from V and 4 bases from J; bases unmatched to any gene: 8. The germline gives CDR1 MNHEY, CDR2 SVGAGI. The CDR3 consists of 14 residues. CDR3 sequence: CASSFRDRSYEQYF. In nucleotides, the CDR3 is TGTGCCAGCAGCTTCCGGGACAGGTCTTACGAGCAGTACTTC.

The chain uses TRBV24-1 and TRBJ2-3; 9 bases fit TRBD2. CDR1 and CDR2 from the germline V gene are KGHDR and SFDVKD. V lost 3 bases to trimming and J lost 1 base; unmatched junction nucleotides: 7. The CDR3 is 17 amino acids. The CDR3 region has the DNA TGTGCCACCAGTGATACGCCGACTAGCGGAGGCACAGATACGCAGTATTTT. Translated, it gives CATSDTPTSGGTDTQYF.

V usage is TRBV30 and J usage is TRBJ2-7; perhaps TRBD2 as D (6 bases). Trimming took off 5 bases at V and 5 bases at J, with 25 bases between the two ends. The germline gives CDR1 GTSNPN, CDR2 SVGIG (reference sequence). The CDR3 is 16 amino acids. The CDR3 sequence: CAWFGGYPSKEDEQYF. Here the CDR3 DNA reads TGTGCCTGGTTCGGGGGATACCCTTCAAAAGAGGACGAGCAGTACTTC.

The chain joins TRBV5-1 to TRBJ1-6, with TRBD1 as a possible D gene (5 bases). Trimming took 0 bases from V and 5 from J, leaving 12 bases between them. In germline, CDR1 is SGHRS, CDR2 YFSETQ. The CDR3 runs to 16 residues. The CDR3: CASSLGDRSNNSPLHF. The CDR3 nucleotides read TGCGCCAGCAGCTTGGGTGACAGAAGTAATAATTCACCCCTCCACTTT.

Regarding this clonotype: The junction shows a germline mismatch at one end, possibly a read error. The chain couples TRBV5-4 to TRBJ2-5; D not resolved. CDR1 and CDR2 (germline): SGHNT, YYREEE (reference sequence). The CDR3 is 15 residues long. CDR3 in DNA: TGTCCCAGCAGCCGGACGTCGGAACGGTGGGTTGCCCAGTACTTC. It yields the protein CPSSRTSERWVAQYF.

This clonotype showed up many times. The chain links TRBV7-9 to TRBJ2-1; possible D gene TRBD2, 5 bases. This CDR3 has 14 amino acids. The V end lost 10 bases, the J end lost 0 bases, and 13 bases lay between the germline ends. Germline values: CDR1 SEHNR, CDR2 FQNEAQ (reference sequence). The CDR3 sequence: CANEGGSSYNEQFF. The DNA of the CDR3 is TGTGCCAACGAGGGCGGAAGCTCCTACAATGAGCAGTTCTTC.

The V call is TRBV18, the J call TRBJ1-4; 7 bases agree with TRBD1. The V and J ends lost 4 bases and 2 bases, in that order; junction bases with no gene match: 1. Germline lookup yields CDR1 KGHSH and CDR2 LQKENI. This CDR3 has 14 residues. The DNA of the CDR3 is TGTGCCAGCTCACAGGGACAGACTAATGAAAAACTGTTTTTT. Protein: CASSQGQTNEKLFF.

The chain employs TRBV19 and TRBJ2-7; TRBD1 aligns across 7 bases. The CDR3 spans 15 residues. The ends lost 4 bases at V and 5 bases at J; junction bases unmatched: 11. Looked up from germline, CDR1 is LNHDA and CDR2 is SQIVND (reference sequence). The CDR3 loop is CASSTAVAGGNEQYF. Written as DNA, the CDR3 is TGTGCCAGTAGTACAGCCGTGGCAGGGGGAAACGAGCAGTACTTC. Full variable domain (rest looked up from reference TRBV19 and TRBJ2-7): DGGITQSPKYLFRKEGQNVTLSCEQNLNHDAMYWYRQDPGQGLRLIYYSQIVNDFQKGDIAEGYSVSREKKESFPLTVTSAQKNPTAFYLCASSTAVAGGNEQYFGPGTRLTVT.

This clonotype was recorded at least ten times. The gene calls are TRBV6-2 or TRBV6-3 and TRBJ1-6; D may be TRBD1 (6 bases). Trimming shortened V by 5 bases and J by 7 bases, and 18 bases separated the two germline ends. CDR1 and CDR2 (germline): MNHEY, SVGEGT. The CDR3 has 16 amino acids. The CDR3 sequence: CASSNRQEVINSPLHF. As DNA, the CDR3 is TGTGCCAGCAGTAATAGACAGGAGGTGATAAATTCACCCCTCCACTTT.

This clonotype was seen repeatedly, ten times or more. The rearrangement uses TRBV20-1 and TRBJ2-1; 8 bases agree with TRBD2. The germline V gene encodes CDR1 DFQATT and CDR2 SNEGSKA (reference sequence). V trimming: 5 bases; J trimming: 0 bases; junction bases outside the gene matches: 0. The CDR3 sequence is 13 residues long. The CDR3 region is CSAGTSSYNEQFF. The CDR3 bases are TGCAGTGCTGGGACTAGCTCCTACAATGAGCAGTTCTTC.

This clonotype was seen at least ten times. The rearrangement joins TRBV11-2 to TRBJ2-2; D ambiguous. Germline CDR1 and CDR2: SGHAT and FQNNGV. Trimming took off 1 base at V and 1 base at J, with 7 bases between the two ends. This CDR3 has 15 amino acids. The CDR3, as DNA: TGTGCCAGCAGCTTAGGCTACAGGAACACCGGGGAGCTGTTTTTT. Amino acid sequence: CASSLGYRNTGELFF.

This clonotype was detected a few times. The chain combines TRBV7-6 with TRBJ2-7, with D hard to call. V lost 4 bases to trimming and J lost 6 bases, with 19 bases between them. The CDR3 is 15 amino acids. The V gene's germline CDR1 is SGHVS and CDR2 FNYEAQ. The DNA of the CDR3 is TGTGCCAGCAGCTCCCCCGGAACTGCTGACTCCGAGCAGTACTTC. Protein product: CASSSPGTADSEQYF.

The V and J genes are TRBV7-2 and TRBJ2-7, with D perhaps TRBD1 (5 bases). The germline CDR1 and CDR2 sequences are SGHTA and FQGNSA. The V end was cut by 4 bases, the J end by 3 bases, with 10 bases between. The CDR3 has 13 residues. CDR3 in amino acids: CASSSRTSYEQYF. The CDR3 coding sequence is TGTGCCAGCAGCTCCCGGACAAGCTACGAGCAGTACTTC.